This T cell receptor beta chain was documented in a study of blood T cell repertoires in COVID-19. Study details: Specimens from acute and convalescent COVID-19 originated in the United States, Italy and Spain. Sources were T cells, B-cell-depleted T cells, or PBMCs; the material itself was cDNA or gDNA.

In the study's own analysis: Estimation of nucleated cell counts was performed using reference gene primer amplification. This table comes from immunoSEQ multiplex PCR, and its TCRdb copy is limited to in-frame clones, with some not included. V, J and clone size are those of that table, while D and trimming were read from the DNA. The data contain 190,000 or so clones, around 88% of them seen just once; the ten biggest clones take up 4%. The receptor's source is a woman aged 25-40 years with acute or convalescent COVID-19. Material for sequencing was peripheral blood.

The CDR3 nucleotides read TGTGCCAGCACTTTTTGGAGGGATAATTCACCCCTCCACTTT. As protein: CASTFWRDNSPLHF. The chain has TRBV6-5 and TRBJ1-6; D is ambiguous. The CDR3 runs 14 residues. Trimming shortened V by 7 bases and J by 5 bases, and 12 bases separated the two germline ends. Germline assignment: CDR1 MNHEY and CDR2 SVGAGI.